Shown below are 29 T cell receptor beta chains from a single sample sequenced in a study of OX40 agonist ivuxolimab in advanced cancers. TCRdb keeps only in-frame clones here, not all; method: immunoSEQ multiplex PCR. There are approximately 60,000 clones in the sample; around 87% occur only once, and around 5% lies in the top ten. Sequenced here: CD4+ or CD8+ T cells sorted from blood, sampled in a trial of the OX40 agonist ivuxolimab. Source of these receptors: an adult with an advanced solid tumor such as melanoma, head and neck, liver or kidney cancer.

This chain joins TRBV27 and TRBJ1-5, with 9 bases fitting TRBD1. After removal of 4 bases from V and 4 bases from J, the junction contained 17 bases not matched to a gene. The germline gives CDR1 MNHEY, CDR2 SMNVEV (reference sequence). The length of the CDR3 is 19 residues. CDR3 coding DNA: TGTGCCAGCAGTTCCGGCGGGGACAGGGTCTTCATCCTAAATCAGCCCCAGCATTTT. Translation: CASSSGGDRVFILNQPQHF.

The chain recombines TRBV28 with TRBJ1-5; D not resolved. The CDR3 spans 15 residues. Trimming shortened V by 7 bases and J by 1 base, and 14 bases separated the two germline ends. Germline loops: CDR1 MDHEN, CDR2 SYDVKM. CDR3 in DNA: TGTGCCAGCACAGTATGGCGGAGGAGCAATCAGCCCCAGCATTTT. Residues: CASTVWRRSNQPQHF.

This clone appeared once. The V and J genes are TRBV13 and TRBJ2-1, with D unclear. The germline CDR1 and CDR2 sequences are PRHDT and FYEKMQ (reference sequence). This CDR3 contains 14 residues. Trimming shortened V by 5 bases and J by 8 bases, and 16 bases separated the two germline ends. The CDR3 DNA is TGTGCCAGCAGCCCCAGGACGGCCAGCCATGAGCAGTTCTTC. Encoded protein: CASSPRTASHEQFF. Together with reference TRBV13 and TRBJ2-1, the CDR3 gives the full variable domain: AAGVIQSPRHLIKEKRETATLKCYPIPRHDTVYWYQQGPGQDPQFLISFYEKMQSDKGSIPDRFSAQQFSDYHSELNMSSLELGDSALYFCASSPRTASHEQFFGPGTRLTVL.

The rearrangement uses TRBV18 and TRBJ1-1, with 7 bases fitting TRBD1. The CDR3 runs 12 residues. The V segment lost 6 bases and the J segment 5 bases; nucleotides outside the gene matches: 3. Germline-derived CDR1 and CDR2 are KGHSH and LQKENI. The CDR3 sequence: CASSAGGTEAFF. CDR3 coding DNA: TGTGCCAGCTCTGCAGGGGGGACTGAAGCTTTCTTT.

This chain links TRBV7-7 with TRBJ1-3; D is unclear. Trimming removed 1 base at V and 4 bases at J, with 11 bases between. The CDR3 sequence is 15 residues long. Germline V gene data show CDR1 as SSHAT and CDR2 as FNYEAQ (reference sequence). CDR3 coding DNA: TGTGCCAGCAGCTTAGACGTGGGGAGAGGAAACACCATATATTTT. It yields the protein CASSLDVGRGNTIYF.

CDR3 protein: CASSLEWGYNSPLHF. The CDR3 DNA sequence: TGCGCCAGCAGCTTGGAATGGGGGTATAATTCACCCCTCCACTTT. The genes are TRBV5-1 and TRBJ1-6, with D perhaps matching TRBD1 (5 bases). Germline CDR1 SGHRS, CDR2 YFSETQ. CDR3 length equals 15 residues. With 0 bases removed from V and 4 bases from J, the gap between germline ends came to 8 bases.

This clone was found once. CDR3 amino acids: CASSLGAGNQPQHF. CDR3 in DNA: TGTGCCAGCAGCTTAGGGGCAGGCAATCAGCCCCAGCATTTT. The V call is TRBV13, the J call TRBJ1-5; D unresolved. V gave up 0 bases and J gave up 2 bases, with 5 bases separating them. Germline V gene lookup returns CDR1 PRHDT and CDR2 FYEKMQ (reference sequence). This CDR3 is built from 14 residues.

CDR3 nucleotides: TGCAGCGTTGAAGCGGGGGGACAGGGAGTTGGCTACACCTTC. Amino acid sequence: CSVEAGGQGVGYTF. The chain couples TRBV29-1 to TRBJ1-2; 9 nucleotides agree with TRBD1. CDR1 is SQVTM and CDR2 is ANQGSEA in the germline V gene. Germline trimming cut 1 base from V and 7 bases from J; bases unmatched to any gene: 7. This CDR3 spans 14 amino acids. Filled out from reference TRBV29-1 and TRBJ1-2, the complete variable domain reads SAVISQKPSRDICQRGTSLTIQCQVDSQVTMMFWYRQQPGQSLTLIATANQGSEATYESGFVIDKFPISRPNLTFSTLTVSNMSPEDSSIYLCSVEAGGQGVGYTFGSGTRLTVV.

This clone was recorded only once. The chain couples TRBV5-1 to TRBJ1-1, with TRBD1 as a possible D gene (5 bases). The CDR3 extends over 15 amino acids. CDR1 and CDR2 from the germline V gene are SGHRS and YFSETQ. V lost 2 bases, J lost 1 base, and 12 bases lay in between. The CDR3 nucleotides are TGCGCCAGCAGCTTTGGGGCAGGGCAGAACACTGAAGCTTTCTTT. Protein: CASSFGAGQNTEAFF. Full variable domain (remainder filled in from reference TRBV5-1 and TRBJ1-1): KAGVTQTPRYLIKTRGQQVTLSCSPISGHRSVSWYQQTPGQGLQFLFEYFSETQRNKGNFPGRFSGRQFSNSRSEMNVSTLELGDSALYLCASSFGAGQNTEAFFGQGTRLTVV.

The V gene is TRBV18, the J gene TRBJ2-7, with unresolved D. The CDR3 has 13 residues. Trimming removed 3 bases from V and 6 bases from J, with 12 bases in between. CDR1 and CDR2 from the germline V gene are KGHSH and LQKENI. In DNA form, the CDR3 reads TGTGCCAGCTCACCTATGCAGCCATTCGAGCAGTACTTC. It translates to CASSPMQPFEQYF.

A few counts support this clone. The chain carries TRBV29-1 and TRBJ1-4; D perhaps matches TRBD1 (6 bases). The CDR3 is 13 residues long. Germline V lookup: CDR1 SQVTM, CDR2 ANQGSEA. Trimming removed 4 bases from V and 3 bases from J, with 9 bases in between. CDR3 loop: CSVGDNPNEKLFF. As DNA, the CDR3 is TGCAGCGTTGGGGACAACCCTAATGAAAAACTGTTTTTT.

The chain has TRBV14 and TRBJ2-5; 7 bases align to TRBD2. Judging by the DNA end, TRBJ2-7 fits better; the J call may be wrong. The CDR3 consists of 13 residues. The germline gives CDR1 SGHDN, CDR2 FVKESK. The CDR3 protein is CASSQFGGYEQYF. The CDR3 nucleotides are TGTGCCAGCAGCCAATTCGGGGGGTACGAGCAGTACTTC.

The J gene is TRBJ2-7, the V gene TRBV6-1; D gene uncertain. V was pared by 0 bases and J by 5 bases, with 5 bases between. Germline-derived CDR1 and CDR2 are MNHNS and SASEGT. CDR3 length: 12 residues. CDR3 in DNA: TGTGCCAGCAGTGAAGCTTCGAACGAGCAGTACTTC. This codes for CASSEASNEQYF.

CDR3 DNA: TGTGCCTGGAGTAGCGGGAGGGCCGGCACAGATACGCAGTATTTT. It yields the protein CAWSSGRAGTDTQYF. V usage is TRBV30 and J usage is TRBJ2-3; 10 nucleotides agree with TRBD2. The CDR3 sequence is 15 residues long. In germline, CDR1 is GTSNPN, CDR2 SVGIG (reference sequence). The ends lost 2 bases at V and 1 base at J; junction bases unmatched: 3. Variable domain in full (rest from reference TRBV30 and TRBJ2-3): SQTIHQWPATLVQPVGSPLSLECTVEGTSNPNLYWYRQAAGRGLQLLFYSVGIGQISSEVPQNLSASRPQDRQFILSSKKLLLSDSGFYLCAWSSGRAGTDTQYFGPGTRLTVL.

This clone was detected once. The V call is TRBV18, the J call TRBJ2-1; 14 bases map to TRBD2. V trimming: 6 bases; J trimming: 8 bases; junction bases outside the gene matches: 6. CDR3 length: 15 amino acids. Germline V lookup: CDR1 KGHSH, CDR2 LQKENI. The CDR3 reads CASSLTSGGVDEQFF. In DNA form, the CDR3 reads TGTGCCAGCTCCCTGACTAGCGGGGGGGTCGATGAGCAGTTCTTC.

The CDR3 DNA reads as TGTGCCAGTAGTATGGGGCCGACGGGGGGGATTACTAACTATGGCTACACCTTC. Translation gives CASSMGPTGGITNYGYTF. The gene calls are TRBV19 and TRBJ1-2; perhaps TRBD1 as D (5 bases). Germline-derived CDR1 and CDR2 are LNHDA and SQIVND (reference sequence). The CDR3 covers 18 residues. V was cut by 3 bases and J by 0 bases, with 20 bases left in between.

This chain uses TRBV14 with TRBJ2-1, with D uncertain. The CDR3 totals 15 residues. V was cut by 0 bases and J by 5 bases, with 11 bases left in between. Germline V lookup: CDR1 SGHDN, CDR2 FVKESK. DNA for the CDR3: TGTGCCAGCAGCCAAGATGGACGGAAGAACAATGAGCAGTTCTTC. Its protein is CASSQDGRKNNEQFF.

This clone occurred a few times. This chain links TRBV7-6 with TRBJ2-5; D might be TRBD1 (6 bases). The CDR3 covers 12 residues. Germline loops: CDR1 SGHVS, CDR2 FNYEAQ. The V and J ends lost 4 bases and 9 bases respectively, with 12 bases between them. The CDR3 DNA follows: TGTGCCAGCAGCTCCACAGGGTCGGCCCAGTACTTC. Translating it yields CASSSTGSAQYF.

The V call is TRBV6-5, the J call TRBJ2-7; 8 nucleotides agree with TRBD1. Germline values: CDR1 MNHEY, CDR2 SVGAGI. The CDR3 spans 14 residues. The junction had 5 bases not matched to a gene; V was cut back by 3 bases and J by 4 bases. The CDR3 region is CASSYSGQDYEQYF. The DNA for the CDR3 is TGTGCCAGCAGTTATTCGGGACAGGATTACGAGCAGTACTTC.

V usage is TRBV5-1 and J usage is TRBJ2-1, with D hard to call. The CDR3 loop spans 12 amino acids. With 4 bases removed from V and 7 bases from J, the gap between germline ends came to 9 bases. Germline V lookup: CDR1 SGHRS, CDR2 YFSETQ. Here the CDR3 reads CASSQTLNEQFF. The CDR3 nucleotides read TGCGCCAGCAGCCAAACCTTGAATGAGCAGTTCTTC. The full variable domain, its missing parts supplied by reference TRBV5-1 and TRBJ2-1, is KAGVTQTPRYLIKTRGQQVTLSCSPISGHRSVSWYQQTPGQGLQFLFEYFSETQRNKGNFPGRFSGRQFSNSRSEMNVSTLELGDSALYLCASSQTLNEQFFGPGTRLTVL.

In this sample, this clone turned up once. V gene TRBV7-2 combines with J gene TRBJ2-5; D is possibly TRBD1 or TRBD2 (6 bases each). The CDR3 is made up of 13 amino acids. Germline lookup yields CDR1 SGHTA and CDR2 FQGNSA. V lost 7 bases and J 9 bases, leaving 18 bases between the germline ends. CDR3 DNA sequence: TGTGCCAGCACCCCTGGGGGGCCGTCAGCCCAGTACTTC. Protein sequence: CASTPGGPSAQYF.

The chain is built from TRBV6-1 and TRBJ1-5, with D unclear. Germline lookup yields CDR1 MNHNS and CDR2 SASEGT. This CDR3 has 13 residues. The V end lost 5 bases, the J end lost 7 bases, and 12 bases lay between the germline ends. In nucleotides, the CDR3 is TGTGCCAGCAGTTTCACAGTCGAACAGCCCCAGCATTTT. Translated: CASSFTVEQPQHF.

CDR3 in DNA: TGTGCCATCAGTGAACCCACAGGAGGCAAAAACATTCAGTACTTC. This sequence encodes CAISEPTGGKNIQYF. The chain couples TRBV10-3 to TRBJ2-4; tentatively, D is TRBD1 or TRBD2 (5 bases each). Trimming took off 3 bases at V and 3 bases at J, with 12 bases between the two ends. CDR1 is ENHRY and CDR2 is SYGVKD in the germline V gene. This CDR3 has 15 amino acids.

V usage is TRBV6-5 and J usage is TRBJ1-2; D is ambiguous. Trimming pared 10 bases from V and 2 bases from J, leaving 14 bases between. CDR3 length: 13 residues. Germline CDR1 is MNHEY and CDR2 is SVGAGI. CDR3 sequence (DNA): TGTGCCATCAAAAGGGCCGGCAACTATGGCTACACCTTC. Translating gives CAIKRAGNYGYTF.

The chain couples TRBV15 to TRBJ1-2; possible D gene TRBD1, 6 bases. Trimming left V 0 bases short and J 0 bases short, with 17 bases between. The CDR3 is made up of 18 amino acids. In germline, CDR1 is LNHNV, CDR2 YYDKDF (reference sequence). CDR3 sequence reads: CATSRDLSGGSTNYGYTF. Here the CDR3 DNA reads TGTGCCACCAGCAGAGATCTGTCCGGGGGCTCAACTAACTATGGCTACACCTTC. The full variable domain, with the rest looked up from reference TRBV15 and TRBJ1-2, is DAMVIQNPRYQVTQFGKPVTLSCSQTLNHNVMYWYQQKSSQAPKLLFHYYDKDFNNEADTPDNFQSRRPNTSFCFLDIRSPGLGDTAMYLCATSRDLSGGSTNYGYTFGSGTRLTVV.

V is TRBV9 and J is TRBJ2-3; 16 nucleotides line up with TRBD2. The CDR3 consists of 17 residues. Germline-derived CDR1 and CDR2 are SGDLS and YYNGEE. After removal of 4 bases from V and 4 bases from J, the junction contained 6 bases not matched to a gene. The CDR3 loop reads CASSPRGLAGGADTQYF. The CDR3, as DNA: TGTGCCAGCAGCCCCCGGGGACTAGCGGGGGGGGCAGATACGCAGTATTTT. The full variable domain, completed using reference TRBV9 and TRBJ2-3, is DSGVTQTPKHLITATGQRVTLRCSPRSGDLSVYWYQQSLDQGLQFLIQYYNGEERAKGNILERFSAQQFPDLHSELNLSSLELGDSALYFCASSPRGLAGGADTQYFGPGTRLTVL.

The gene calls are TRBV25-1 and TRBJ1-3, with a possible D match to TRBD1 (5 bases). The CDR3 covers 13 residues. CDR1 is MGHDK, CDR2 SYGVNS, per germline. Between the trimmed V and J ends, which lost 5 bases and 2 bases, there was a span of 7 bases. The CDR3 DNA sequence: TGTGCCAGCAGTAGGGACCCTGGAAACACCATATATTTT. Amino acid sequence: CASSRDPGNTIYF.

This chain joins TRBV27 and TRBJ2-2; 12 bases are a match to TRBD1. This CDR3 comprises 17 residues. In germline, CDR1 is MNHEY, CDR2 SMNVEV (reference sequence). After removal of 4 bases from V and 5 bases from J, the junction contained 8 bases not matched to a gene. The CDR3 sequence: CASSSGGQGARTGELFF. CDR3 bases: TGTGCCAGCAGTTCGGGGGGACAGGGGGCACGAACCGGGGAGCTGTTTTTT.

The table lists this clone with a count of one. The rearrangement joins TRBV4-3 to TRBJ2-7, with D unresolved. The CDR3 runs 15 residues. From germline, CDR1 is LGHNA and CDR2 YSLEER. Trimming removed 0 bases at V and 3 bases at J, with 12 bases between. In DNA form, the CDR3 reads TGCGCCAGCAGCCAAGATTTTGGACGGTACTACGAGCAGTACTTC. Protein: CASSQDFGRYYEQYF.